The rows below give T cell receptor beta chains drawn from one sample of a study of blood T cell repertoires in COVID-19. TCRdb's copy holds only in-frame clones and misses some; the assay was immunoSEQ multiplex PCR. The table has 300,000 to 400,000 clones, around 87% seen once. Sequencing was done on a sample of PBMCs or T cells enriched from blood (not recorded which). All receptors come from a man aged 18 to 29 who had recovered from COVID-19. Both conserved end residues are trimmed from each CDR3. The D gene is left open where the match is weak. Size is omitted from some rows. Given values are once, few, many or a class for expanded clones.

clone_size d_call j_call v_call cdr3_aa
NA NA TRBJ2-7 TRBV10-3 AISEGGNEQY
NA NA TRBJ1-3 TRBV7-9 ASSLRSSGNTIY
few NA TRBJ2-6 TRBV5-1 ASSLQIRSSGANVLT
NA TRBD2 TRBJ2-1 TRBV28 ASTLGLAGGHGFYNEQF
NA TRBD1 TRBJ1-1 TRBV6-5 ASSYGSQGGTEAF
NA TRBD1 TRBJ1-6 TRBV11-2 ASSLERQGHYSPLH
NA TRBD1 TRBJ1-6 TRBV6-5 ASPGTGANSPLH
NA TRBD1 TRBJ2-2 TRBV5-1 ASSLGQGTGELF
NA NA TRBJ2-7 TRBV28 ASSLRSLDYEQY
NA TRBD2 TRBJ2-1 TRBV6-2/TRBV6-3 ASSTQRGGGDEQF
once NA TRBJ1-2 TRBV5-4 ASSLASGGRLYGYT
NA TRBD2 TRBJ2-7 TRBV2 ASRQAGGPVDEQY
NA NA TRBJ2-1 TRBV4-1 ASSQDPTPRF